Given below is one TCR beta chain in context. The sample is drawn from a study of blood T cell repertoires in COVID-19. About the research overall: Samples representing acute and convalescent COVID-19 were sourced from the United States, Italy and Spain. Nucleic acid was either cDNA or gDNA, and it came from T cells, B-cell-depleted T cells, or PBMCs.

Authors' data handling: How many nucleated cells were present was estimated from reference gene primer amplification. Assay: immunoSEQ multiplex PCR; the TCRdb copy retains only in-frame clones and omits some. V, J and clone size derive from that table, while D and trimming were established from the DNA sequence. The sample lists over 90,000 clones; about 90% were seen once. This CDR3 region has 14 residues. Germline V gene lookup returns CDR1 LNHDA and CDR2 SQIVND (reference sequence). The V and J ends lost 7 bases and 6 bases, in that order; junction bases with no gene match: 7. The V gene is TRBV19, the J gene TRBJ1-5; 9 bases agree with TRBD1. Sequencing was performed on peripheral blood. This TCR was recovered from a man aged 45-65 years with active COVID-19. The CDR3 DNA reads TGTGCCAGTAATCCGACAGGGGGGCCTCAGCCCCAGCATTTT. Protein sequence: CASNPTGGPQPQHF.